This T cell receptor (beta chain) was sequenced in a study of blood T cell repertoires in COVID-19. Trimming cost V 2 bases and J 0 bases, with 8 bases left between them. The CDR3 consists of 15 residues. Germline V CDR1 and CDR2: SGHVS, FQNEAQ. Original processing methods: Researchers report that nucleated cell counts were estimated from reference gene primer amplification. The data were produced by immunoSEQ multiplex PCR, yet TCRdb's version contains in-frame clones alone and is incomplete. V and J calls and clone size are given by that table; D and trimming were obtained from the DNA. This table holds 200,000 to 250,000 clones, 65% to 85% found once.

The sample consisted of peripheral blood. The source of this sequence is a woman aged 55-69 years with acute or convalescent COVID-19. This chain links TRBV7-8 with TRBJ1-5; D not certain. The CDR3 region is CASSLNGNSNQPQHF. CDR3 bases: TGTGCCAGCAGCTTAAACGGGAATAGCAATCAGCCCCAGCATTTT.